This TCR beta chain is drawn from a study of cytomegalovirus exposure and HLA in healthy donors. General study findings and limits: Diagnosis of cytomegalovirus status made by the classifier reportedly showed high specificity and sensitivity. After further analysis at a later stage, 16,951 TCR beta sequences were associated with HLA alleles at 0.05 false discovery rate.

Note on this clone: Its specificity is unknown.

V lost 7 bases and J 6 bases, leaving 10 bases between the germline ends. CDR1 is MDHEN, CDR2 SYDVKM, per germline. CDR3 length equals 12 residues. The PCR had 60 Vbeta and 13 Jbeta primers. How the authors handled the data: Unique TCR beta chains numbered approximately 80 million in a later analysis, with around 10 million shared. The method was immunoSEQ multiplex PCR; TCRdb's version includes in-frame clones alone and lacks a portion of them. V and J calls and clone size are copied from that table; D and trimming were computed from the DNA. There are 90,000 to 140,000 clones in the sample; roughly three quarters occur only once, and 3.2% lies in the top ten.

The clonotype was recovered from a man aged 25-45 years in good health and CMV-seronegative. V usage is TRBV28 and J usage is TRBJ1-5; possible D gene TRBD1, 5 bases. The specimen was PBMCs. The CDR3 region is CASKGSGQPQHF. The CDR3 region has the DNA TGTGCCAGCAAGGGGTCGGGTCAGCCCCAGCATTTT.